This TCR beta chain was observed in a study of metastatic and nonmetastatic thyroid tumors. On the study more broadly: Patients with malignant and benign thyroid disease provided blood and tumor or nodule tissue, whose repertoires were compared. General observations from the study: Benign nodules reportedly had significantly lower TCR beta diversity than malignant thyroid tumors in blood and tumor.

V lost 3 bases, J lost 8 bases, and 11 bases stayed unmatched. Germline CDR1 reads LNHNV; CDR2 reads YYDKDF (reference sequence). The CDR3 has 15 amino acids. MiXCR re-clonotyped the PCR reads for TCRdb. Among roughly 65,000 clones listed, 14% were seen once. This clone was picked up many times. Its antigen is not identified. Before thyroid surgery, none of the patients had received any treatment. Sequenced: blood. The source is a male donor with papillary thyroid cancer or a benign thyroid nodule (not recorded which). Some clones in this sample may be carry-over from other donors' samples. The chain couples TRBV15 to TRBJ1-2; 8 nucleotides agree with TRBD1. The CDR3: CATSRSFGQGTGYTF. The DNA of the CDR3 is TGTGCCACCAGCAGGTCGTTCGGACAGGGAACAGGCTACACCTTC.